The source of this T cell receptor (beta chain) is a study of post-analysis software for immune sequencing data. Study overall: Disease courses included relapsing-remitting, secondary progressive and progressive-relapsing multiple sclerosis. Study-level results: Compared with controls, patients had more of 4 to 6 TRBV segments, including TRBV5-6, TRBV5-1 and TRBV20-1. Patients with multiple sclerosis recorded significantly lower normalized Chao1 diversity than controls, the study found. The authors found that F measure strongly co-clustered same-batch samples.

CDR3 length: 15 residues. After removal of 3 bases from V and 6 bases from J, the junction contained 4 bases not matched to a gene. The germline gives CDR1 SQVTM, CDR2 ANQGSEA. The TCR beta cDNA libraries carried unique molecular identifiers. When 1 to 10 million T cells were used, they gave some 540,000 cDNA molecules. TCRdb called the PCR reads again in MiXCR, with one record for every CDR3 protein. The table lists 820,000 or so distinct CDR3 sequences, approximately 53% of them singletons, with roughly 4.4% in the top ten. This clonotype has just a few counts. Its antigen is still unknown. The specimen was blood. The clonotype was recovered from a girl aged 5-17 years with multiple sclerosis. The chain uses TRBV29-1 and TRBJ2-1; TRBD2 aligns across 14 bases. DNA for the CDR3: TGCAGCGTTGAGGGGACTAGCGGGAGTGTCAATGAGCAGTTCTTC. Translating gives CSVEGTSGSVNEQFF.